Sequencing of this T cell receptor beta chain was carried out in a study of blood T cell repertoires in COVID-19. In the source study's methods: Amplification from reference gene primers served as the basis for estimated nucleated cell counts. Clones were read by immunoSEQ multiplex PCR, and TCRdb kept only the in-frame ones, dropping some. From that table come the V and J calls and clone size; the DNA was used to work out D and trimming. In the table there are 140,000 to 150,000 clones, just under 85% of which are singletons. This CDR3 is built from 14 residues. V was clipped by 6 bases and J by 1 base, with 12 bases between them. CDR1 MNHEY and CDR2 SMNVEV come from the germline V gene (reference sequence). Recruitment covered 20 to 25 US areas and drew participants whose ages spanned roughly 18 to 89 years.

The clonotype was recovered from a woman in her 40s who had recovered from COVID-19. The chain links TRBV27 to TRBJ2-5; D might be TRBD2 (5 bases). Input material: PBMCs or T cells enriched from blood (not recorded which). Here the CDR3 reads CASSPPGTQETQYF. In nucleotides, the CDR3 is TGTGCCAGCAGCCCACCGGGAACCCAAGAGACCCAGTACTTC.